This T cell receptor (beta chain) was retrieved from a study of CD8 T cells in Susac syndrome. Random-hexamer reverse transcription was applied to about 0.5 to 1 ug RNA. TCRdb passed the immunoSEQ multiplex PCR reads through MiXCR, listing each CDR3 protein once. Here the sample spans about 85,000 distinct CDR3 sequences, roughly 94% being singletons. Germline V lookup: CDR1 LGHNA, CDR2 YNFKEQ. CDR3 length: 15 amino acids. J lost 4 bases, V lost 4 bases, and 6 bases had no gene match. The chain links TRBV4-2 to TRBJ2-2, with 7 bases aligning to TRBD1. The clonotype comes from a human donor with Susac syndrome. The material sequenced was CD8+ T cells from PBMCs. CDR3 in DNA: TGTGCCAGCAGCCCCAAGGCAGGGGGCACCGGGGAGCTGTTTTTT. Its translation: CASSPKAGGTGELFF.